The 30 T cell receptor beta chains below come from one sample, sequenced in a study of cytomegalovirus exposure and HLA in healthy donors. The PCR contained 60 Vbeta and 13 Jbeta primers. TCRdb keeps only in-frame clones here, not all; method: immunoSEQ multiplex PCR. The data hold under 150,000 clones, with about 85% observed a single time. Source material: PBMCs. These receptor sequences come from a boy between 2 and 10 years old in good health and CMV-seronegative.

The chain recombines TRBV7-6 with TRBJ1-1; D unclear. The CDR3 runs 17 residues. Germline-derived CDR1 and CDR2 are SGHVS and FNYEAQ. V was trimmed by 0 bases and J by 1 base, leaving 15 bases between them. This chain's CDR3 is CASSLAIRGRGNTEAFF. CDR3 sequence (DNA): TGTGCCAGCAGCTTAGCGATCAGAGGACGGGGGAACACTGAAGCTTTCTTT.

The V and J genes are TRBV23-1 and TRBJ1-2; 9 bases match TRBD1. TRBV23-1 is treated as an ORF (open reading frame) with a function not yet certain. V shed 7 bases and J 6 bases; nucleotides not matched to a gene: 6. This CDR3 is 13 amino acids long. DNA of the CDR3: TGCGCCAGCATCACAGACAGGGGGAATGGCTACACCTTC. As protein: CASITDRGNGYTF.

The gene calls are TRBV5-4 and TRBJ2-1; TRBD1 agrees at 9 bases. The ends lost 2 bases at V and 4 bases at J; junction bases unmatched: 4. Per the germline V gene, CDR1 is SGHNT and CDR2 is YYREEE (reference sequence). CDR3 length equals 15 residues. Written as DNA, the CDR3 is TGTGCCAGCAGCTTCTGGACAGGGGTATACAATGAGCAGTTCTTC. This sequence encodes CASSFWTGVYNEQFF.

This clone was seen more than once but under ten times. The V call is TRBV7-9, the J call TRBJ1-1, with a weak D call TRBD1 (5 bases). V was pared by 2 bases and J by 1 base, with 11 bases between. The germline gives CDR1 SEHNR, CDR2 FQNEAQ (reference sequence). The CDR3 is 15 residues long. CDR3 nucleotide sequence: TGTGCCAGCAGCTTACAGGGAAGAAGGAACACTGAAGCTTTCTTT. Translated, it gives CASSLQGRRNTEAFF.

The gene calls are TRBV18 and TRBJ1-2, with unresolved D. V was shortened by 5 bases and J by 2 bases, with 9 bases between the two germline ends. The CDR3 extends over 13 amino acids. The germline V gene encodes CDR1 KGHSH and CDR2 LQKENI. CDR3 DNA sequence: TGTGCCAGCTCAGAAGACAAGAACTATGGCTACACCTTC. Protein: CASSEDKNYGYTF.

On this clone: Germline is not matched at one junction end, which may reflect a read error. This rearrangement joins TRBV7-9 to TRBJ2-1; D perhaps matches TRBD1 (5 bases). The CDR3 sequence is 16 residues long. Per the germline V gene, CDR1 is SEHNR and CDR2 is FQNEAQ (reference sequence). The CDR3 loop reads CSSSSSSKGLYNEQFF. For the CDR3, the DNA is TGTTCCAGCAGCTCCTCTTCAAAGGGGCTTTACAATGAGCAGTTCTTC.

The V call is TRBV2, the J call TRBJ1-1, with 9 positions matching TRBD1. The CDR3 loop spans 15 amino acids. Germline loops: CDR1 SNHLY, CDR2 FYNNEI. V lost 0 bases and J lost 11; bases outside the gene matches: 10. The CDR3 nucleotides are TGTGCCAGCAGTGAAGCCCGGGACAGGGTTGGTATGGCTTTCTTT. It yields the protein CASSEARDRVGMAFF.

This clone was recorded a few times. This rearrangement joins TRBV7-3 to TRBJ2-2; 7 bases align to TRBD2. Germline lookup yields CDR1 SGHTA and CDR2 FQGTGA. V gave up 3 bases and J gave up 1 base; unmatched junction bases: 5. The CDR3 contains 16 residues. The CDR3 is CASSLAGTKNTGELFF. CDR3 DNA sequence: TGTGCCAGCAGCTTGGCCGGGACTAAGAACACCGGGGAGCTGTTTTTT.

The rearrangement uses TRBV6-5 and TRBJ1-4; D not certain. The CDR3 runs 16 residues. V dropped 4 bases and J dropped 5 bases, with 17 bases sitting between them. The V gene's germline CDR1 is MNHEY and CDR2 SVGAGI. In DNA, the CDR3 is TGTGCCAGCAGTTTTTCGTGGGCCAGGCGAAATGAAAAACTGTTTTTT. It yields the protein CASSFSWARRNEKLFF.

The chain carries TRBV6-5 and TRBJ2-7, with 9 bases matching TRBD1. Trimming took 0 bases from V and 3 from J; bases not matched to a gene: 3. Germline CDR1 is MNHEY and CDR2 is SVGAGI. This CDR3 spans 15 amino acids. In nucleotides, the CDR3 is TGTGCCAGCAGTTACTCTAGGGACAGGGTCTACGAGCAGTACTTC. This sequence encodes CASSYSRDRVYEQYF.

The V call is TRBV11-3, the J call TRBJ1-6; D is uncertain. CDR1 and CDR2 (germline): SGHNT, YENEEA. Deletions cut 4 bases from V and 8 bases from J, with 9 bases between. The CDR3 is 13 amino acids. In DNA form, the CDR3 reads TGTGCCAGCAGCTATTCGGCGGATTCACCCCTCCACTTT. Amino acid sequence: CASSYSADSPLHF.

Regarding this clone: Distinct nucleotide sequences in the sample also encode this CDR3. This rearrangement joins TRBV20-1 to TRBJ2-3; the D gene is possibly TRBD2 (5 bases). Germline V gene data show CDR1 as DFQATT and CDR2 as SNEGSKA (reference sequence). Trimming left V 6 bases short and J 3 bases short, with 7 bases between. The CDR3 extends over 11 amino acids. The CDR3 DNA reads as TGCAGTGCCCGGGGTACAGATACGCAGTATTTT. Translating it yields CSARGTDTQYF.

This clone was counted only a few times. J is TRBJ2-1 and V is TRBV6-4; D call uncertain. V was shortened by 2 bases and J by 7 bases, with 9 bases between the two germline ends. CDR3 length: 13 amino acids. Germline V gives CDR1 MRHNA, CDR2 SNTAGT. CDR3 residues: CASSDNQWNEQFF. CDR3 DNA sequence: TGTGCCAGCAGTGACAACCAGTGGAATGAGCAGTTCTTC.

The CDR3 reads CASSLAQGAYSYNEQFF. CDR3 nucleotide sequence: TGCGCCAGCAGCTTGGCGCAGGGGGCTTACTCCTACAATGAGCAGTTCTTC. The chain employs TRBV5-1 and TRBJ2-1, with TRBD1 matching 8 bases. V trimming: 0 bases; J trimming: 0 bases; junction bases outside the gene matches: 5. The CDR3 is 17 amino acids. Germline V lookup: CDR1 SGHRS, CDR2 YFSETQ.

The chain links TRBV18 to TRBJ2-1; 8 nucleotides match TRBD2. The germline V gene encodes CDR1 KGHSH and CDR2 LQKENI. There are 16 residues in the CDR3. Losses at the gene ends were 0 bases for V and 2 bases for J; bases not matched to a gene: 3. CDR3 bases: TGTGCCAGCTCACCACCTGGCGGGAGGCCCTACAATGAGCAGTTCTTC. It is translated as CASSPPGGRPYNEQFF.

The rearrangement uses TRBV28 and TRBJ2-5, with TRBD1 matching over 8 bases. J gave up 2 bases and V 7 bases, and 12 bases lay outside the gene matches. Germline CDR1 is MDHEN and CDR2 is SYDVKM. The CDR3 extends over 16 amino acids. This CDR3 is CASTQRADRGQETQYF. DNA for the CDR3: TGTGCCAGCACCCAACGTGCCGACAGGGGACAAGAGACCCAGTACTTC.

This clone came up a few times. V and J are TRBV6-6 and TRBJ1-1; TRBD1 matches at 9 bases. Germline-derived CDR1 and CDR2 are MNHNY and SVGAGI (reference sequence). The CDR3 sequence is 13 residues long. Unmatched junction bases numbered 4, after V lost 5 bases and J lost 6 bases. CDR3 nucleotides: TGTGCCAGCAGTAGGACAGGGGATTCTGAAGCTTTCTTT. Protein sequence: CASSRTGDSEAFF.

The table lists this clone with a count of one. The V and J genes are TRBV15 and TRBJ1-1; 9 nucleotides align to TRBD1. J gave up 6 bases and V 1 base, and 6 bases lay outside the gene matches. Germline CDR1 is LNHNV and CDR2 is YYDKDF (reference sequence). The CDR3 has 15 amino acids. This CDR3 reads CATSRGDRVGAEAFF. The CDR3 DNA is TGTGCCACCAGCAGAGGGGACAGGGTCGGCGCTGAAGCTTTCTTT.

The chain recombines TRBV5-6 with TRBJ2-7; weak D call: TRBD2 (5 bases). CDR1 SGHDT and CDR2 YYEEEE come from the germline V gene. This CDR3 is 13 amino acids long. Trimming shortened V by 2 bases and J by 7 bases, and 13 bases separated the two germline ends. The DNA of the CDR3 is TGTGCCAGCAGCTTATTGGGCGGGCTAGAGCAGTACTTC. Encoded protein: CASSLLGGLEQYF.

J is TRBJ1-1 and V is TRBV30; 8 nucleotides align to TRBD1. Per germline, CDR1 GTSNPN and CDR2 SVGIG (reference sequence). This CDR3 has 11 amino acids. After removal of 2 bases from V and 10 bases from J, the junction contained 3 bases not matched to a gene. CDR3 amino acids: CAWSPGGRAFF. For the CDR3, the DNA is TGTGCCTGGAGTCCAGGGGGCCGAGCTTTCTTT.

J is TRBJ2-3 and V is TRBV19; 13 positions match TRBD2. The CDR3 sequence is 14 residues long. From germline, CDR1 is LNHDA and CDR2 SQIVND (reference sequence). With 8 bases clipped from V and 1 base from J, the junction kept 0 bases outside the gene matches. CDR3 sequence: CASGTSGGTDTQYF. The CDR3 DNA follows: TGTGCCAGTGGGACTAGCGGGGGCACAGATACGCAGTATTTT.

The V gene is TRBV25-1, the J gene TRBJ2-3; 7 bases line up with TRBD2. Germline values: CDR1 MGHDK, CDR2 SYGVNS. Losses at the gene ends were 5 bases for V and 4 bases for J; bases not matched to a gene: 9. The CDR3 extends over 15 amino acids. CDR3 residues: CASSTAGDFPDTQYF. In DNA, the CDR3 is TGTGCCAGCAGTACCGCGGGGGACTTCCCAGATACGCAGTATTTT.

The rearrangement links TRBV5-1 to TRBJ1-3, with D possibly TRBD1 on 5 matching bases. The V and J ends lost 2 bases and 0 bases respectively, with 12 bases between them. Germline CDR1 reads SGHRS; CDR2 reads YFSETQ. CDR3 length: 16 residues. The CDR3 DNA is TGCGCCAGCAGCTTATCTACAGGAGTCTCTGGAAACACCATATATTTT. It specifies CASSLSTGVSGNTIYF.

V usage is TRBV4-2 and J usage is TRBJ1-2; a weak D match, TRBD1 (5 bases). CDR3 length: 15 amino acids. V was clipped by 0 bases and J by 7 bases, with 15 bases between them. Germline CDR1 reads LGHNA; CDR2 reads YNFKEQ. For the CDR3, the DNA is TGTGCCAGCAGCCAAGATTCGGGGGGGGTGACTGGCTACACCTTC. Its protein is CASSQDSGGVTGYTF.

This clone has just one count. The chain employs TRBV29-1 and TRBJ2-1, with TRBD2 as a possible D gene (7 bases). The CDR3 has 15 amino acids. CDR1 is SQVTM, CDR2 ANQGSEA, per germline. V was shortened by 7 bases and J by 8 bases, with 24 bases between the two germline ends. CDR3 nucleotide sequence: TGCAGCGCCGGGGGGACATTTGGGTTTCGGGATGAGCAGTTCTTC. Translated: CSAGGTFGFRDEQFF.

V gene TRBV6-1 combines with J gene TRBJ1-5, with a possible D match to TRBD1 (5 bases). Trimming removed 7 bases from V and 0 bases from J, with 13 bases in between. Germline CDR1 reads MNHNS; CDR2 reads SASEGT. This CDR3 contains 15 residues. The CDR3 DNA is TGTGCCAGCACCCGGACACGGAATAGCAATCAGCCCCAGCATTTT. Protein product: CASTRTRNSNQPQHF.

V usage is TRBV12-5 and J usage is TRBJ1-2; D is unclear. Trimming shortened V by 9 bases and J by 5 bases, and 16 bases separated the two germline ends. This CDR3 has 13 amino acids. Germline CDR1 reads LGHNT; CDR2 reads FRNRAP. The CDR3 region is CARQISFPYGYTF. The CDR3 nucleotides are TGTGCTAGACAGATATCCTTTCCGTATGGCTACACCTTC.

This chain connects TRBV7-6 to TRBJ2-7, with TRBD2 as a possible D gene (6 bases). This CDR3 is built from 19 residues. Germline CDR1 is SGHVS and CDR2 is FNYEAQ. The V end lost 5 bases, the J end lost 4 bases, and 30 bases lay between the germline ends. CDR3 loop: CASSRRPQQEGLTNYEQYF. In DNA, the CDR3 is TGTGCCAGCAGCCGCCGACCCCAGCAAGAAGGACTAACGAATTACGAGCAGTACTTC.

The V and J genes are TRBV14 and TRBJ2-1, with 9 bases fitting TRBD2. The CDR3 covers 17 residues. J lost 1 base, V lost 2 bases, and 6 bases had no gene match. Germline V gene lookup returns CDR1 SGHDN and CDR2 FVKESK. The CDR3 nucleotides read TGTGCCAGCAGCCAACTAGCGGGAATGGAGTCCTACAATGAGCAGTTCTTC. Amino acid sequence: CASSQLAGMESYNEQFF.

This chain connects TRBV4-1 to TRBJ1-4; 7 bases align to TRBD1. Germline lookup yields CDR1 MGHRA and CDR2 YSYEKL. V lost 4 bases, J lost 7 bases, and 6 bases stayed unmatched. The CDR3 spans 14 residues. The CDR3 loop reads CASSPRGRGEKLFF. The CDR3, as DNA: TGCGCCAGCAGCCCTAGGGGGCGCGGTGAAAAACTGTTTTTT.